Listed below are T cell receptor beta chains from one sample, sequenced in a study of shared clonotypes between healthy human individuals. Produced via immunoSEQ multiplex PCR; TCRdb's table is partial and in-frame only. The sample yields about 2.3 million clones, 80% to 95% seen once. Material for sequencing was naive CD4+ T cells from PBMCs. These receptors were taken from a man younger than 30 in good health. Some clones in this sample may be carry-over from other donors' samples. Each CDR3 is given with its conserved first and last residue. The order of the fields is V gene, D gene, J gene, clone size, CDR3 protein, CDR3 DNA. The D gene is left open where the match is weak. The size of a clone is reported for some rows only, either as once, few or many, or as a class for expanded clones.

V: TRBV4-1
D: NA
J: TRBJ1-5
size: few
CDR3: CASSQEPRGLNQPQHF
DNA: TGCGCCAGCAGCCAAGAGCCGAGGGGGTTGAATCAGCCCCAGCATTTT

V: TRBV4-1
D: NA
J: TRBJ1-4
size: NA
CDR3: CASSSRGKLFF
DNA: TGCGCCAGCAGCTCCAGGGGAAAACTGTTTTTT

V: TRBV14
D: NA
J: TRBJ1-2
size: NA
CDR3: CASSVVRDTGGYTF
DNA: TGTGCCAGCAGCGTAGTCCGGGACACCGGGGGCTACACCTTC

V: TRBV19
D: NA
J: TRBJ2-1
size: NA
CDR3: CASSIRESSYNEQFF
DNA: TGTGCCAGTAGTATACGGGAGAGCTCCTACAATGAGCAGTTCTTC

V: TRBV5-1
D: NA
J: TRBJ1-3
size: NA
CDR3: CASSSGTGNTIYF
DNA: TGCGCCAGCAGCTCAGGAACTGGAAACACCATATATTTT

V: TRBV28
D: NA
J: TRBJ2-7
size: NA
CDR3: CASRGARLTYEQYF
DNA: TGTGCCAGCAGGGGGGCAAGACTCACCTACGAGCAGTACTTC

V: TRBV2
D: NA
J: TRBJ1-1
size: NA
CDR3: CASSGERASEAFF
DNA: TGTGCCAGCAGTGGAGAACGGGCCTCCGAAGCTTTCTTT

V: TRBV27
D: NA
J: TRBJ1-2
size: NA
CDR3: CASSLSPWSAGYGYTF
DNA: TGTGCCAGCAGTTTATCGCCCTGGTCGGCAGGGTACGGCTACACCTTC

V: TRBV11-2
D: NA
J: TRBJ2-7
size: NA
CDR3: CASSLEGAAYEQYF
DNA: TGTGCCAGCAGCTTAGAAGGGGCGGCCTACGAGCAGTACTTC

V: TRBV5-4
D: NA
J: TRBJ2-2
size: NA
CDR3: CASSLETAGELFF
DNA: TGTGCCAGCAGCTTGGAGACAGCCGGGGAGCTGTTTTTT

V: TRBV11-2
D: TRBD2
J: TRBJ2-2
size: NA
CDR3: CASSSPSGRGSGELFF
DNA: TGTGCCAGCAGCTCCCCTAGCGGGAGAGGGTCCGGGGAGCTGTTTTTT

V: TRBV5-6
D: NA
J: TRBJ2-7
size: NA
CDR3: CASSLYSRGTYEQYF
DNA: TGTGCCAGCAGCTTGTATTCCCGGGGAACCTACGAGCAGTACTTC

V: TRBV11-3
D: NA
J: TRBJ2-2
size: NA
CDR3: CASSLRRGAGGASPGELFF
DNA: TGTGCCAGCAGCCTCCGCCGGGGTGCTGGGGGCGCAAGTCCCGGGGAGCTGTTTTTT

V: TRBV7-3
D: NA
J: TRBJ1-2
size: NA
CDR3: CASSASFNYGYTF
DNA: TGTGCCAGCAGCGCTAGTTTTAACTATGGCTACACCTTC

V: TRBV5-1
D: NA
J: TRBJ1-1
size: NA
CDR3: CASSLYSHTLGNTEAFF
DNA: TGCGCCAGCAGCTTGTATTCCCATACATTGGGGAACACTGAAGCTTTCTTT

V: TRBV7-9
D: TRBD1
J: TRBJ2-1
size: NA
CDR3: CASSLQGVNNEQFF
DNA: TGTGCCAGCAGCTTACAGGGGGTTAACAATGAGCAGTTCTTC

V: TRBV4-1
D: NA
J: TRBJ1-6
size: NA
CDR3: CASSQAGMAWNSPLHF
DNA: TGCGCCAGCAGCCAAGCCGGAATGGCTTGGAATTCACCCCTCCACTTT

V: TRBV5-1
D: TRBD2
J: TRBJ2-1
size: NA
CDR3: CASSLTSGNFNEQFF
DNA: TGCGCCAGCAGCTTGACTAGCGGGAATTTCAATGAGCAGTTCTTC